This T cell receptor (beta chain) is drawn from a study of blood T cells in healthy people across ages. The second PCR ran about 7 to 12 cycles with a sample-barcoded 5' primer and J-beta primers. Every sample produced at least 2.5 million CDR3-containing paired-end reads. Each CDR3 protein gets one entry after TCRdb re-called the 5' RACE reads with MiXCR. The sample includes 1.5 million to 2 million distinct CDR3 sequences, about 30% of them seen just once. This CDR3 contains 12 residues. Germline CDR1 and CDR2: DFQATT and SNEGSKA (reference sequence). V was clipped by 7 bases and J by 6 bases, with 13 bases between them. Individuals who donated were healthy Caucasians from Russia aged roughly 6 to 95. Every donor contributed about 10 milliliters of peripheral blood by blood draw. In regard to this clonotype: Its antigen is as yet unknown.

Regarding the study as a whole: The donors' CMV status was not determined, possibly confounding changes in expanded clonotypes.

The chain employs TRBV20-1 and TRBJ1-5, with D perhaps matching TRBD1 (5 bases). The sequenced material came from blood. This TCR derives from a woman between 25 and 40 years old in good health. Here the CDR3 reads CSVAGEAQPQHF. CDR3 nucleotides: TGCAGTGTAGCGGGGGAGGCTCAGCCCCAGCATTTT.